These T cell receptor beta chains were read from a single sample in a study of T cell repertoires in cytomegalovirus infection. What these receptors recognize is not known. TCRdb re-called the reads through MiXCR, storing one row per CDR3 protein. This table holds 650,000 to 900,000 distinct CDR3 sequences, less than 35% found once. Sample: cultured CD8+ T cells from PBMCs, taken from culture after CMV antigen stimulation. The receptors shown here come from a human donor in good health (CMV status not recorded). Some clones in this sample may be carry-over from other donors' samples. The CDR3 runs from the conserved cysteine through the conserved F or W. D genes are given only for firm matches. The listing skips clone size in some rows; elsewhere it reads once, few, many or a size class.

CASSSLAEGYNEQFF	TGTGCCAGCAGCTCCCTAGCGGAGGGGTACAATGAGCAGTTCTTC	TRBJ2-1	TRBV7-6	TRBD2	few
CASSLLTGKAFF	TGTGCCAGCAGCTTACTGACAGGAAAAGCTTTCTTT	TRBJ1-1	TRBV7-6	.	many
CASSASGGLYNEQFF	TGTGCCAGCAGCGCTAGCGGGGGCCTCTACAATGAGCAGTTCTTC	TRBJ2-1	TRBV9	TRBD2	few
CASSSVLSGGAWAETQYF	TGTGCCAGCAGCTCGGTACTCAGCGGGGGGGCTTGGGCGGAGACCCAGTACTTC	TRBJ2-5	TRBV12-3/TRBV12-4	TRBD2	.
CASSVPASYEQYF	TGTGCCAGCAGTGTCCCTGCCTCCTACGAGCAGTACTTC	TRBJ2-7	TRBV2	.	few
CASGNSKYSNQPQHF	TGTGCCAGCGGGAACAGCAAATATAGCAATCAGCCCCAGCATTTT	TRBJ1-5	TRBV7-9	.	.
CASMLAGGINEQFF	TGTGCCAGCATGCTAGCGGGGGGTATCAATGAGCAGTTCTTC	TRBJ2-1	TRBV7-9	TRBD2	few
CANSQGGELFF	TGTGCCAACAGTCAAGGCGGGGAGCTGTTTTTT	TRBJ2-2	TRBV12-3/TRBV12-4	.	few
CASSLAAGANTGELFF	TGTGCCAGCAGCTTAGCGGCAGGGGCGAACACCGGGGAGCTGTTTTTT	TRBJ2-2	TRBV7-9	.	few
CASSYTGGVTEAFF	TGTGCCAGCAGTTACACGGGAGGGGTCACTGAAGCTTTCTTT	TRBJ1-1	TRBV6-5	.	few
CASSLRQGALNTEAFF	TGTGCCAGCAGCTTAAGGCAGGGGGCTTTGAACACTGAAGCTTTCTTT	TRBJ1-1	TRBV7-9	TRBD1	few
CASSPRGRTTYEQYF	TGTGCCAGCAGCCCCCGGGGACGGACAACTTACGAGCAGTACTTC	TRBJ2-7	TRBV27	.	.
CASSIGGSPNTGELFF	TGTGCCAGCAGCATCGGGGGGAGCCCGAACACCGGGGAGCTGTTTTTT	TRBJ2-2	TRBV7-8	TRBD2	few